These 18 T cell receptor beta chains originate from one sample sequenced in a study of cytomegalovirus exposure and HLA in healthy donors. The PCR contained 60 Vbeta and 13 Jbeta primers. Sequencing was performed with immunoSEQ multiplex PCR; in TCRdb, only in-frame clones are kept and a portion is missing. Among 200,000 to 250,000 clones listed, 75% to 90% were seen once. Sequenced input: PBMCs. The receptors were gathered from a woman in her thirties or forties in good health and CMV-seronegative.

The chain is built from TRBV2 and TRBJ2-7, with 8 bases identical to TRBD2. The ends lost 4 bases at V and 2 bases at J; junction bases unmatched: 10. Per germline, CDR1 SNHLY and CDR2 FYNNEI. The CDR3 has 16 amino acids. DNA for the CDR3: TGTGCCAGCAGTGGTTCCCCTAGCGGGTTCCCCTACGAGCAGTACTTC. Its protein product is CASSGSPSGFPYEQYF.

This clone has just a few counts. The CDR3 spells CATSRAGVETQYF. DNA for the CDR3: TGTGCCACCAGCAGAGCGGGAGTTGAGACCCAGTACTTC. The chain uses TRBV15 and TRBJ2-5; the D gene is possibly TRBD2 (6 bases). Germline V gene lookup returns CDR1 LNHNV and CDR2 YYDKDF (reference sequence). Trimming shortened V by 1 base and J by 5 bases, and 8 bases separated the two germline ends. The CDR3 is made up of 13 amino acids.

This chain connects TRBV19 to TRBJ2-7; no definite D call. Deletions cut 10 bases from V and 7 bases from J, with 17 bases between. The CDR3 has 12 amino acids. CDR1 LNHDA and CDR2 SQIVND come from the germline V gene (reference sequence). In nucleotides, the CDR3 is TGTGCCACGGCGCTGTATCCCGGGGAGCAGTACTTC. This translates into CATALYPGEQYF.

This chain connects TRBV4-1 to TRBJ2-5, with D tentatively TRBD1 (6 bases). Trimming removed 4 bases at V and 1 base at J, with 13 bases between. The V gene's germline CDR1 is MGHRA and CDR2 YSYEKL. The CDR3 covers 15 residues. The CDR3, as DNA: TGCGCCAGCAGCCCCACTAGACAGGCCCAAGAGACCCAGTACTTC. Translation: CASSPTRQAQETQYF.

The gene calls are TRBV5-6 and TRBJ1-2, with D possibly being TRBD1 (6 bases). The CDR3 contains 15 residues. The germline CDR1 and CDR2 sequences are SGHDT and YYEEEE. The germline V and J ends were trimmed by 0 bases and 3 bases, with 12 bases remaining between them. DNA of the CDR3: TGTGCCAGCAGCTTGGTGTCGCCAGGGGACTATGGCTACACCTTC. It is translated as CASSLVSPGDYGYTF.

V is TRBV5-6 and J is TRBJ2-5, with a tentative D call TRBD2 (6 bases). This CDR3 comprises 15 residues. Trimming shortened V by 6 bases and J by 4 bases, and 19 bases separated the two germline ends. Looked up from germline, CDR1 is SGHDT and CDR2 is YYEEEE. CDR3 region: CASTLRVGGGETQYF. The CDR3 coding sequence is TGTGCCAGCACCTTACGGGTGGGGGGTGGAGAGACCCAGTACTTC.

This clone was counted a few times. The chain is built from TRBV6-1 and TRBJ2-2, with no clear D. Germline CDR1 MNHNS, CDR2 SASEGT. The CDR3 sequence is 14 residues long. V dropped 0 bases and J dropped 3 bases, with 5 bases sitting between them. The CDR3 spells CASSEAGDTGELFF. The CDR3 nucleotides read TGTGCCAGCAGTGAAGCTGGAGACACCGGGGAGCTGTTTTTT.

The V call is TRBV30, the J call TRBJ2-1, with TRBD1 matching 10 bases. V shed 2 bases and J 8 bases; nucleotides not matched to a gene: 6. Per the germline V gene, CDR1 is GTSNPN and CDR2 is SVGIG (reference sequence). This CDR3 contains 14 residues. CDR3 DNA sequence: TGTGCCTGGAGTTCCGGACAGGGGGAAGATGAGCAGTTCTTC. Amino acids: CAWSSGQGEDEQFF.

The chain joins TRBV19 to TRBJ2-1, with a tentative D call TRBD2 (5 bases). The CDR3 is 13 amino acids. Germline-derived CDR1 and CDR2 are LNHDA and SQIVND (reference sequence). V was pared by 5 bases and J by 5 bases, with 10 bases between. This CDR3 reads CASSADYNNEQFF. The CDR3 DNA reads as TGTGCCAGTAGTGCCGACTATAACAATGAGCAGTTCTTC.

The chain links TRBV7-2 to TRBJ2-3; 10 bases are a match to TRBD2. Germline V CDR1 and CDR2: SGHTA, FQGNSA. Unmatched junction bases numbered 2, after V lost 1 base and J lost 4 bases. The CDR3 is 15 amino acids. Here the CDR3 reads CASSLGLAGADTQYF. The CDR3 region has the DNA TGTGCCAGCAGCTTAGGACTAGCGGGCGCAGATACGCAGTATTTT.

This chain joins TRBV2 and TRBJ1-5, with 9 bases identical to TRBD1. There are 15 residues in the CDR3. Per the germline V gene, CDR1 is SNHLY and CDR2 is FYNNEI. V lost 6 bases and J lost 1; bases outside the gene matches: 4. CDR3: CASRHDRGSNQPQHF. For the CDR3, the DNA is TGTGCCAGCAGACACGACAGGGGGAGCAATCAGCCCCAGCATTTT.

Note on this clone: At the DNA level, this CDR3 is encoded by other sequences in the same sample as well. The chain links TRBV10-1 to TRBJ1-2; D unresolved. The length of the CDR3 is 14 residues. Germline V gene data show CDR1 as WNHNN and CDR2 as SYGVQD (reference sequence). V lost 3 bases, J lost 7 bases, and 15 bases lay in between. The CDR3 DNA sequence: TGCGCCAGCAGTGATCCGGGATACTCCCTTGGCTACACCTTC. Protein sequence: CASSDPGYSLGYTF.

The genes are TRBV30 and TRBJ1-2; no definite D call. The length of the CDR3 is 15 residues. The V end lost 1 base, the J end lost 7 bases, and 19 bases lay between the germline ends. Germline V gene data show CDR1 as GTSNPN and CDR2 as SVGIG (reference sequence). The CDR3: CAWSGDRHLGSGYTF. The CDR3 nucleotides are TGTGCCTGGAGTGGCGATCGGCATCTGGGGAGTGGCTACACCTTC.

V usage is TRBV7-3 and J usage is TRBJ2-2; possibly TRBD2 for D (5 bases). Germline loops: CDR1 SGHTA, CDR2 FQGTGA. This CDR3 is built from 15 residues. Trimming left V 5 bases short and J 3 bases short, with 13 bases between. CDR3 in DNA: TGTGCCAGCAGCCTTGTGGGAGCTCACACCGGGGAGCTGTTTTTT. It specifies CASSLVGAHTGELFF.

The CDR3 loop is CASRLGGYLWFF. The DNA of the CDR3 is TGTGCCAGCAGGCTTGGGGGGTATCTTTGGTTCTTC. The chain recombines TRBV2 with TRBJ2-1, with a weak D call TRBD2 (6 bases). Trimming left V 6 bases short and J 15 bases short, with 18 bases between. CDR1 is SNHLY, CDR2 FYNNEI, per germline. The CDR3 extends over 12 amino acids.

This clone was detected only once. The V and J genes are TRBV6-1 and TRBJ1-1; TRBD1 aligns across 7 bases. The V gene end was trimmed by 4 bases and the J gene end by 1 base; junction bases not matched to a gene: 9. Germline V CDR1 and CDR2: MNHNS, SASEGT. The CDR3 has 16 residues. In DNA form, the CDR3 reads TGTGCCAGCAGTGCACAGGGGTCCCTTACGAACACTGAAGCTTTCTTT. Its translation: CASSAQGSLTNTEAFF.

The gene calls are TRBV5-4 and TRBJ2-1; 11 nucleotides align to TRBD2. This CDR3 is built from 18 residues. Germline V gives CDR1 SGHNT, CDR2 YYREEE (reference sequence). V was clipped by 6 bases and J by 1 base; unmatched bases: 12. This CDR3 reads CASTPPGASGRSYNEQFF. CDR3 nucleotides: TGTGCCAGCACCCCCCCGGGGGCTAGCGGGAGGTCCTACAATGAGCAGTTCTTC.

V and J are TRBV5-1 and TRBJ2-7; TRBD1 aligns across 7 bases. V trimming: 1 base; J trimming: 3 bases; junction bases outside the gene matches: 4. The length of the CDR3 is 14 residues. Per the germline V gene, CDR1 is SGHRS and CDR2 is YFSETQ. CDR3 DNA: TGCGCCAGCAGCTTGTCGACAGGGAACTACGAGCAGTACTTC. It is translated as CASSLSTGNYEQYF.